These 27 T cell receptor beta chains came from one sample sequenced in a study of CD8+CD57+ T cells in acquired aplastic anemia. The use of genomic DNA as template underpinned the TCR beta VDJ and CDR3 profiling. TCRdb independently ran MiXCR on the reads; one entry per CDR3 protein. The sample has around 200,000 distinct CDR3 sequences; 48% are singletons. Patients included in sequencing had previously demonstrated CD8+CD57+ cell expansion by flow cytometry. Material for sequencing was sorted CD4+, CD8+, or CD8+CD57+ T cells (not recorded which) from PBMCs. These TCRs come from a human donor with aplastic anemia.

The sample holds many counts of this clonotype. The chain couples TRBV10-3 to TRBJ2-7, with D perhaps matching TRBD2 (5 bases). The CDR3 sequence is 14 residues long. CDR1 and CDR2 (germline): ENHRY, SYGVKD. V was clipped by 4 bases and J by 6 bases, with 16 bases between them. CDR3 residues: CAISVVGANGEQYF. In DNA form, the CDR3 reads TGTGCCATCAGTGTAGTGGGAGCGAATGGCGAGCAGTACTTC.

J is TRBJ1-5 and V is TRBV5-1; D is unresolved. CDR1 is SGHRS, CDR2 YFSETQ, per germline. The CDR3 totals 14 residues. V was clipped by 0 bases and J by 4 bases, with 8 bases between them. CDR3 sequence: CASSLGSANQPQHF. Here the CDR3 DNA reads TGCGCCAGCAGCTTGGGGTCTGCGAATCAGCCCCAGCATTTT. The variable domain in full, with the rest retrieved from reference TRBV5-1 and TRBJ1-5, is KAGVTQTPRYLIKTRGQQVTLSCSPISGHRSVSWYQQTPGQGLQFLFEYFSETQRNKGNFPGRFSGRQFSNSRSEMNVSTLELGDSALYLCASSLGSANQPQHFGDGTRLSIL.

CDR3 sequence: CASSHADRGGEQYF. DNA for the CDR3: TGCGCCAGCAGCCACGCGGACAGGGGGGGCGAGCAGTACTTC. V gene TRBV5-1 combines with J gene TRBJ2-7, with 10 bases matching TRBD1. Germline V gene data show CDR1 as SGHRS and CDR2 as YFSETQ. V trimming: 4 bases; J trimming: 6 bases; junction bases outside the gene matches: 7. The length of the CDR3 is 14 residues.

In this sample, this clonotype turned up many times. V and J are TRBV19 and TRBJ1-1; the match to TRBD1 covers 7 bases. The CDR3 is 12 residues long. The germline V gene encodes CDR1 LNHDA and CDR2 SQIVND (reference sequence). Trimming took 9 bases from V and 6 from J; bases not matched to a gene: 7. CDR3 DNA: TGTGCCAGCAGAGACAGGGACGCTGAAGCTTTCTTT. Encoded protein: CASRDRDAEAFF.

This clonotype came up many times. The chain combines TRBV9 with TRBJ2-3; 10 positions match TRBD2. The CDR3 has 17 amino acids. Germline V gene data show CDR1 as SGDLS and CDR2 as YYNGEE. The trim removed 1 base at V and 5 bases at J, leaving 10 bases unmatched. CDR3 nucleotides: TGTGCCAGCAGCGTACGGGCCAGCGGGGGGGCCGGAGATACGCAGTATTTT. This sequence encodes CASSVRASGGAGDTQYF.

On this clonotype: This sequence may be a read error, since a much larger clone differs from it by one base. The chain couples TRBV9 to TRBJ2-6, with D perhaps TRBD1 (6 bases). The CDR3 has 17 amino acids. Germline V gene data show CDR1 as SGDLS and CDR2 as YYNGEE. The DNA of the CDR3 is TGTGCCAGCGCTGGGTCAAAGGGGGAAACTGGGGCCAACGCCCTGACTTTC. It specifies CASAGSKGETGANALTF.

This clonotype was recorded once. The junction and the germline gene differ at one end; a read error may be behind it. V usage is TRBV3-1 and J usage is TRBJ1-2; maybe TRBD1 (6 bases). CDR3 length equals 15 residues. Per germline, CDR1 LGHDT and CDR2 YNNKEL (reference sequence). The CDR3 DNA reads TGTGCCAGCAGCCGTTTTGGGGGGCGCGACTATGACTACACCTTC. This sequence encodes CASSRFGGRDYDYTF. The full variable domain, with the rest looked up from reference TRBV3-1 and TRBJ1-2, is DTAVSQTPKYLVTQMGNDKSIKCEQNLGHDTMYWYKQDSKKFLKIMFSYNNKELIINETVPNRFSPKSPDKAHLNLHINSLELGDSAVYFCASSRFGGRDYDYTFGSGTRLTVV.

The J gene is TRBJ1-2, the V gene TRBV20-1; 12 bases match TRBD1. Germline CDR1 and CDR2: DFQATT and SNEGSKA (reference sequence). The CDR3 sequence is 16 residues long. V lost 3 bases, J lost 2 bases, and 7 bases stayed unmatched. CDR3 DNA: TGCAGTGCTAGCAAGGGACAGGGGGCTGGGAACTATGGCTACACCTTC. Its protein product is CSASKGQGAGNYGYTF.

This clonotype appeared many times. The genes are TRBV9 and TRBJ1-1; D gene unclear. The germline CDR1 and CDR2 sequences are SGDLS and YYNGEE. The CDR3 contains 14 residues. V lost 0 bases and J lost 1, with 7 bases in between. Here the CDR3 reads CASSVGPTNTEAFF. CDR3 DNA: TGTGCCAGCAGCGTAGGACCCACGAACACTGAAGCTTTCTTT.

The table lists this clonotype with a count of one. The chain combines TRBV9 with TRBJ1-2; 7 bases align to TRBD1. Trimming cost V 7 bases and J 4 bases; bases outside gene matches: 4. The CDR3 contains 12 residues. The germline gives CDR1 SGDLS, CDR2 YYNGEE. The DNA for the CDR3 is TGTGCCAGCCGAGACAGGGTCTATGGCTACACCTTC. Translation gives CASRDRVYGYTF. Full variable domain (rest looked up from reference TRBV9 and TRBJ1-2): DSGVTQTPKHLITATGQRVTLRCSPRSGDLSVYWYQQSLDQGLQFLIQYYNGEERAKGNILERFSAQQFPDLHSELNLSSLELGDSALYFCASRDRVYGYTFGSGTRLTVV.

The rearrangement joins TRBV5-1 to TRBJ1-4, with D unresolved. Per germline, CDR1 SGHRS and CDR2 YFSETQ. V was clipped by 0 bases and J by 4 bases, with 4 bases between them. The CDR3 sequence is 13 residues long. CDR3 loop: CASSLDLNEKLFF. CDR3 DNA: TGCGCCAGCAGCTTGGACCTTAATGAAAAACTGTTTTTT.

This CDR3 is CASSQGGTSGATGETQYF. The CDR3 region has the DNA TGTGCCAGCAGCCAAGGGGGGACTAGCGGGGCCACAGGAGAGACCCAGTACTTC. The chain combines TRBV4-2 with TRBJ2-5; 13 bases align to TRBD2. Germline trimming cut 1 base from V and 4 bases from J; bases unmatched to any gene: 9. The germline V gene has CDR1 LGHNA and CDR2 YNFKEQ. CDR3 size: 18 residues.

This clonotype has a count of ten or more. V and J are TRBV4-1 and TRBJ1-5, with 8 bases matching TRBD1. CDR1 is MGHRA, CDR2 YSYEKL, per germline. The CDR3 totals 16 residues. The ends lost 0 bases at V and 5 bases at J; junction bases unmatched: 6. CDR3 residues: CASSQDGAGGYQPQHF. DNA of the CDR3: TGCGCCAGCAGCCAAGATGGAGCAGGGGGCTATCAGCCCCAGCATTTT.

The V gene is TRBV15, the J gene TRBJ2-3; 9 bases agree with TRBD2. The junction had 4 bases not matched to a gene; V was cut back by 1 base and J by 2 bases. The CDR3 covers 16 residues. Germline values: CDR1 LNHNV, CDR2 YYDKDF (reference sequence). CDR3 residues: CATSRGTSAITDTQYF. The CDR3 coding sequence is TGTGCCACCAGCAGAGGGACTAGCGCTATCACAGATACGCAGTATTTT.

Turning to this clonotype: A single base separates this from a much larger clone, so it may be a read error. The J gene is TRBJ2-7, the V gene TRBV12-3 or TRBV12-4; D not resolved. The CDR3 consists of 13 residues. V was pared by 3 bases and J by 3 bases, with 9 bases between. The CDR3 coding sequence is TGTGCCAGCAGTTTTCTTGATGTCTACGAGCAGTACTTC. Amino acid sequence: CASSFLDVYEQYF.

This clonotype was found a few times. This chain joins TRBV10-3 and TRBJ1-1, with TRBD1 identical over 7 bases. The ends lost 2 bases at V and 1 base at J; junction bases unmatched: 7. The CDR3 contains 16 residues. Germline assignment: CDR1 ENHRY and CDR2 SYGVKD. The CDR3 sequence is CAISEEGQAPNTEAFF. In nucleotides, the CDR3 is TGTGCCATCAGTGAGGAAGGACAGGCCCCGAACACTGAAGCTTTCTTT.

This clonotype was recorded at least ten times. The rearrangement links TRBV2 to TRBJ1-1; 9 bases map to TRBD1. Germline values: CDR1 SNHLY, CDR2 FYNNEI. This CDR3 contains 16 residues. J was trimmed by 2 bases and V by 1 base; bases with no gene match: 5. The CDR3 is CASSEDGGQGNTEAFF. CDR3 bases: TGTGCCAGCAGTGAAGACGGGGGACAGGGAAACACTGAAGCTTTCTTT.

V and J are TRBV29-1 and TRBJ2-7; weak D call: TRBD2 (6 bases). The CDR3 is made up of 13 amino acids. With 4 bases removed from V and 3 bases from J, the gap between germline ends came to 13 bases. Germline V gene lookup returns CDR1 SQVTM and CDR2 ANQGSEA. The CDR3: CSVGGLALYEQYF. CDR3 in DNA: TGCAGCGTTGGTGGTCTAGCGCTCTACGAGCAGTACTTC.

This clonotype was detected many times. This chain uses TRBV20-1 with TRBJ1-1, with D perhaps TRBD1 (5 bases). CDR1 is DFQATT, CDR2 SNEGSKA, per germline (reference sequence). V lost 6 bases, J lost 7 bases, and 12 bases lay in between. The CDR3 is 11 amino acids. As DNA, the CDR3 is TGCAGTGCAAGGTGGGGGGTTGAAGCTTTCTTT. Translated: CSARWGVEAFF.

This clonotype was seen only once. This rearrangement joins TRBV3-1 to TRBJ1-1; 7 bases line up with TRBD1. Germline V gives CDR1 LGHDT, CDR2 YNNKEL (reference sequence). V shed 3 bases and J 10 bases; nucleotides not matched to a gene: 11. The CDR3 has 14 residues. The CDR3 sequence: CASSQTTGTKGAFF. The CDR3 DNA sequence: TGTGCCAGCAGCCAGACGACAGGGACAAAGGGAGCTTTCTTT.

This clonotype has at least ten counts. The chain joins TRBV7-2 to TRBJ1-5; tentatively, D is TRBD1 (5 bases). Germline V lookup: CDR1 SGHTA, CDR2 FQGNSA. CDR3 length: 13 amino acids. V was shortened by 5 bases and J by 7 bases, with 12 bases between the two germline ends. CDR3 amino acids: CASSPAWGQPQHF. CDR3 DNA: TGTGCCAGCAGCCCCGCCTGGGGCCAGCCCCAGCATTTT.

The chain links TRBV12-3 or TRBV12-4 to TRBJ2-1; tentatively, D is TRBD1 or TRBD2 (5 bases each). Between the trimmed V and J ends, which lost 8 bases and 10 bases, there was a span of 12 bases. The CDR3 runs 11 residues. CDR3 sequence reads: CASGSGTEQFF. DNA of the CDR3: TGTGCCAGCGGTTCCGGGACGGAGCAGTTCTTC.

This rearrangement joins TRBV2 to TRBJ2-4; 13 bases fit TRBD2. Germline trimming cut 7 bases from V and 9 bases from J; bases unmatched to any gene: 9. Germline V gene sequence: CDR1 SNHLY, CDR2 FYNNEI. This CDR3 spans 15 amino acids. In DNA, the CDR3 is TGTGCCAGCACGCCGGGACTAGCGGGGTTGGGCATTCAGTACTTC. It specifies CASTPGLAGLGIQYF.

This clonotype was seen a handful of times. V usage is TRBV27 and J usage is TRBJ2-7; D remains unclear. CDR1 is MNHEY and CDR2 is SMNVEV in the germline V gene (reference sequence). This CDR3 contains 13 residues. V was trimmed by 1 base and J by 0 bases, leaving 4 bases between them. The CDR3 spells CASSLYNSYEQYF. For the CDR3, the DNA is TGTGCCAGCAGTTTATACAACTCCTACGAGCAGTACTTC.

The table lists this clonotype with a few counts. The J gene is TRBJ2-5, the V gene TRBV20-1, with 8 nucleotides matching TRBD2. V gave up 3 bases and J gave up 5 bases; unmatched junction bases: 14. CDR1 and CDR2 from the germline V gene are DFQATT and SNEGSKA (reference sequence). The CDR3 contains 16 residues. In DNA, the CDR3 is TGCAGTGCTAGCCATTTAAGCGGGGGATTGTGGGAGACCCAGTACTTC. Its protein product is CSASHLSGGLWETQYF.

The CDR3 DNA reads as TGCGCCAGCAGCTTGGCCCCAGGGATCTACGAGCAGTACTTC. Its translation is CASSLAPGIYEQYF. The rearrangement links TRBV5-1 to TRBJ2-7, with D tentatively TRBD1 (5 bases). CDR1 is SGHRS and CDR2 is YFSETQ in the germline V gene. CDR3 size: 14 residues. Trimming pared 0 bases from V and 3 bases from J, leaving 10 bases between.

This clonotype showed up many times. This rearrangement joins TRBV4-1 to TRBJ2-2; D not certain. Deletions cut 3 bases from V and 3 bases from J, with 11 bases between. The CDR3 runs to 15 residues. Germline values: CDR1 MGHRA, CDR2 YSYEKL. CDR3 in amino acids: CASSHLVVDTGELFF. The CDR3 DNA reads TGCGCCAGCAGCCACCTAGTCGTAGACACCGGGGAGCTGTTTTTT.